Described below is a single T cell receptor (beta chain) sequence and its context. This clone is deemed medium-sized (0.01 to 0.1%). No antigen is known for it. No qualities accompany the bases; no much larger clone lies one base away. This record belongs to a study of PD-1 blockade in classical Hodgkin lymphoma (TCRdb year 2020). Background for the entire study: Nivolumab dosing was 3 mg/kg intravenously every 2 weeks, continuing until either disease progression or unacceptable toxicity. The study used TCR beta sequencing and CyTOF to define a peripheral blood immune signature of response to PD-1 blockade in classical Hodgkin lymphoma.

The CDR3 numbers 14 residues from cysteine through phenylalanine. Only the CDR3 DNA stays, 42 bases, in frame from base 1. The germline V gene yields MNHEY for CDR1 and SVGAGI for CDR2. Deletion took 0 bases off V and 4 bases off J, with a span of 9 bases between the germline ends. Genomic DNA was isolated using the Qiagen DNeasy kit from unsorted PBMCs as well as from negatively selected CD4+ and CD8+ fractions. TCR beta CDR3 regions were amplified by immunoSEQ multiplex PCR using primers annealing to V and J segments. Amplification bias was minimized using a synthetic immune receptor repertoire, and residual bias was removed computationally after sequencing. Turning to the authors' computational methods: Repertoire diversity was quantified as the Shannon entropy index using custom Python scripts. Unsorted, CD4+ and CD8+ repertoires were analyzed separately, except for combined analyses in which CD4+ and CD8+ sequences were merged in silico. Clonal expansion was defined as a frequency increase of at least 2-fold after treatment compared with C1D1, and clones undetected at baseline were assigned a pseudocount of 0.5. Clones with 0 or 1 copy at C1D1 were classified as singleton clones, and clones with 2 or more copies were classified as non-singleton clones. Clones expanded in unsorted samples were labelled as CD4+, CD8+ or unknown by matching protein sequences in sorted samples from the same patient. Wilcoxon tests were applied to paired samples to test diversity changes from C1D1 to C4D1. Imported from immuneACCESS, the table was reduced by TCRdb to in-frame sequences with V and J called. These copies leave out some clones; in studies compared against another copy, an unresolved V gene accounts for under half, and the cause of the remainder is not known. That table is the source of V, J and clone size, and D and trimming were worked out from the DNA. The sample includes some 16,000 clones, with roughly 63% observed a single time. The ten largest clones add up to roughly 7.6% of the sample.

Taken with the paper, the label for time point translates to: cycle 2 day 1 (C2D1) of nivolumab. Every trial patient had relapsed following autologous stem cell transplantation, and prior brentuximab vedotin exposure was what differed among cohorts A, B and C. The trial cohort included 55 to 60 patients with relapsed/refractory classical Hodgkin lymphoma, and each patient had a best overall response of complete response, partial response or progressive disease. Trial patients were treated with single-agent nivolumab in the multi-cohort phase II CheckMate 205 trial. Best overall response was determined by an independent review committee according to the 2007 International Working Group response criteria. PBMCs from the trial were collected at three points: immediately before nivolumab initiation (C1D1), and during therapy at cycle 2 day 1 and cycle 4 day 1. Peripheral blood was collected in 8 mL Vacutainer Cell Preparation Tubes, from which PBMCs were isolated by centrifugation and then cryopreserved.

General findings and caveats noted by the study authors: The study was limited to a single clinical trial cohort, and causes of repertoire differences, possibly disease activity or prior therapy, remained undefined. Trial patients with a complete response had baseline diversity similar to that of newly diagnosed patients, while partial responders and progressors had significantly lower diversity. By C4D1, a significant rise was seen in CD4+ TCR diversity but not in CD8+ TCR diversity (p=0.0027 vs p=0.16), and the rise was most apparent among complete responders (p=0.02). Patients starting nivolumab less than 1 year after ASCT had lower diversity and were excluded from later analyses to avoid confounding by immune reconstitution. Baseline TCR diversity was reported to be lower in newly diagnosed patients than in healthy donors and to be lower still in relapsed/refractory patients.

The chain uses TRBV6-5 and TRBJ1-2; no D gene can be assigned with confidence. This clonotype was obtained from a human donor with classical Hodgkin lymphoma. This material consisted of peripheral blood mononuclear cells (PBMCs), taken before the second cycle of nivolumab. The CDR3 loop reads CASSYSSTVYGYTF. The DNA sequence is TGTGCCAGCAGTTACTCATCCACCGTCTATGGCTACACCTTC.